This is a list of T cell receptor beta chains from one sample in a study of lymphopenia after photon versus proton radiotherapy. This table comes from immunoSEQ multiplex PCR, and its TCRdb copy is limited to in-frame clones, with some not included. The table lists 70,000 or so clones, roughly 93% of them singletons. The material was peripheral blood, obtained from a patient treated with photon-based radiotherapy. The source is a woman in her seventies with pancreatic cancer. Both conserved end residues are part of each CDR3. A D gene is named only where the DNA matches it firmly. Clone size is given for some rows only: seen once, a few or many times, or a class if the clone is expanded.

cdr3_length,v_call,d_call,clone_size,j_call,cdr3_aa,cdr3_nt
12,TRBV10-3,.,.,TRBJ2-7,CAISGLGYEQYF,TGTGCCATCAGTGGTTTAGGGTACGAGCAGTACTTC
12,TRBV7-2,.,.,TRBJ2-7,CASGRVDYEQYF,TGTGCCAGCGGTCGGGTAGACTACGAGCAGTACTTC
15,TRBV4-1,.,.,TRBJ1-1,CASSHNRDMNTEAFF,TGCGCCAGCAGCCATAACCGGGACATGAACACTGAAGCTTTCTTT
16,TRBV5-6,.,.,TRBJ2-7,CASSLEGGGPSYEQYF,TGTGCCAGCAGCTTGGAGGGGGGAGGGCCATCCTACGAGCAGTACTTC
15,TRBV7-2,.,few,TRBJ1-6,CASSFKGGANSPLHF,TGTGCCAGCAGCTTTAAGGGGGGCGCGAATTCACCCCTCCACTTT
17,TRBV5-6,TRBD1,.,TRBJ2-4,CASSLDRGFGTKNIQYF,TGTGCCAGCAGCTTGGACAGGGGGTTTGGGACCAAAAACATTCAGTACTTC
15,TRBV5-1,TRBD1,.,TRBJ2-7,CASSDTGTASYEQYF,TGCGCCAGCAGCGATACTGGGACAGCCTCCTACGAGCAGTACTTC
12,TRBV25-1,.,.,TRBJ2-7,CASSESAEGPYF,TGTGCCAGCAGTGAATCGGCGGAGGGACCGTACTTC
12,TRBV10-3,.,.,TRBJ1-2,CAISDDRDGYTF,TGTGCCATCAGTGACGACAGAGATGGCTACACCTTC
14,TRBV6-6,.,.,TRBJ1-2,CACQRAASRYGYTF,TGTGCCTGCCAGCGGGCAGCTAGCCGCTATGGCTACACCTTC
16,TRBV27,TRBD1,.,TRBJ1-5,CASTPRWTGQHQPQHF,TGTGCCAGCACCCCGAGGTGGACAGGCCAACATCAGCCCCAGCATTTT
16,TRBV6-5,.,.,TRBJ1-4,CASSYRKSRTNEKLFF,TGTGCCAGCAGTTACAGGAAAAGCCGAACTAATGAAAAACTGTTTTTT
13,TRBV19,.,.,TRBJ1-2,CASSIGVDYGYTF,TGTGCCAGTAGTATAGGGGTCGACTATGGCTACACCTTC
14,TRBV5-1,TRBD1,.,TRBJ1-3,CASSRDSSGNTIYF,TGCGCCAGCAGCCGGGACAGCTCTGGAAACACCATATATTTT
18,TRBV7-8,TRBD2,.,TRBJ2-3,CASSLASTSGINTDTQYF,TGTGCCAGCAGCTTAGCGAGCACTAGCGGGATCAACACAGATACGCAGTATTTT
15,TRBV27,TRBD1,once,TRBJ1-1,CASSLGQGLNTEAFF,TGTGCCAGCAGCCTGGGACAGGGCCTGAACACTGAAGCTTTCTTT
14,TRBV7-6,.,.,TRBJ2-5,CASSLTTDKETQYF,TGTGCCAGCAGCTTAACGACTGACAAAGAGACCCAGTACTTC
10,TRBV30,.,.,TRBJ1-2,CAWSRQSYTF,TGTGCCTGGAGTCGACAGTCCTACACCTTC
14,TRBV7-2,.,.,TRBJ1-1,CASSWGAENTEAFF,TGTGCCAGCAGCTGGGGGGCCGAGAACACTGAAGCTTTCTTT
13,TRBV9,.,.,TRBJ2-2,CASSVDGSGELFF,TGTGCCAGCAGCGTAGACGGGTCCGGGGAGCTGTTTTTT
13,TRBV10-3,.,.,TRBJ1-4,CAISPMLGEKLFF,TGTGCCATCAGCCCGATGCTGGGTGAAAAACTGTTTTTT
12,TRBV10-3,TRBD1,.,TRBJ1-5,CAIMTGDQPQHF,TGTGCCATTATGACAGGGGATCAGCCCCAGCATTTT
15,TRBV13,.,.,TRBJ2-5,CASSLGEPPQETQYF,TGTGCCAGCAGCTTAGGCGAGCCTCCGCAAGAGACCCAGTACTTC
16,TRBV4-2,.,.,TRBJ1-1,CASSPGVGGMNTEAFF,TGTGCCAGCAGCCCAGGGGTAGGCGGTATGAACACTGAAGCTTTCTTT
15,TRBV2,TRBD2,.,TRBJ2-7,CASRLTSGRTHEQYF,TGTGCCAGCAGACTTACTAGCGGGAGAACGCACGAGCAGTACTTC
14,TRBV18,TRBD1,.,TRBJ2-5,CASSPRQGKETQYF,TGTGCCAGCTCACCTCGACAGGGAAAGGAGACCCAGTACTTC
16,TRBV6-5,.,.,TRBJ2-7,CASSYSTPPGSYEQYF,TGTGCCAGCAGTTACTCCACACCTCCCGGGTCCTACGAGCAGTACTTC
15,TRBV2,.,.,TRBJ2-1,CASSAQGGGMSEQFF,TGTGCCAGCAGTGCCCAGGGTGGAGGAATGAGCGAGCAGTTCTTC
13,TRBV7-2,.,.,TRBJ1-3,CASSLRSGNTIYF,TGTGCCAGCAGCTTACGCTCTGGAAACACCATATATTTT
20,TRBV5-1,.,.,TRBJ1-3,CASSFSTPGRLDNSGNTIYF,TGCGCCAGCAGCTTTTCAACCCCAGGCCGCCTGGACAACTCTGGAAACACCATATATTTT
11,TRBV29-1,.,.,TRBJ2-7,CSGGRRGEQYF,TGCAGCGGGGGTAGGAGGGGAGAGCAGTACTTC
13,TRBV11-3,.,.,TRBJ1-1,CASSLDGNTEAFF,TGTGCCAGCAGCTTAGACGGGAACACTGAAGCTTTCTTT
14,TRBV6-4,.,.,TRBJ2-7,CASSAWEPYREQYF,TGTGCCAGCAGTGCTTGGGAGCCCTATCGGGAGCAGTACTTC
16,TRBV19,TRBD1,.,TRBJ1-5,CASSPEDRGSNQPQHF,TGTGCCAGTAGTCCAGAGGACAGGGGCAGCAATCAGCCCCAGCATTTT
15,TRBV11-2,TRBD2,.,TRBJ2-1,CASSLLTSGSNEQFF,TGTGCCAGCAGCTTACTCACTAGCGGGAGCAATGAGCAGTTCTTC
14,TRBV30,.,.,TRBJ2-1,CAWSTAAAYNEQFF,TGTGCCTGGAGTACGGCGGCGGCCTACAATGAGCAGTTCTTC
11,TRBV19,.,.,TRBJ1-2,CASSQAGGYTF,TGTGCCAGTAGTCAAGCCGGTGGCTACACCTTC
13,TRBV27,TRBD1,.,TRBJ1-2,CASSFGQAYGYTF,TGTGCCAGCTCGTTCGGACAGGCTTATGGCTACACCTTC
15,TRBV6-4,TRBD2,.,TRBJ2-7,CASSRGLAGVNEQYF,TGTGCCAGCAGTCGAGGACTAGCGGGAGTAAACGAGCAGTACTTC
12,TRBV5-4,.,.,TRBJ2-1,CASSPQTNEQFF,TGTGCCAGCAGCCCCCAGACGAATGAGCAGTTCTTC
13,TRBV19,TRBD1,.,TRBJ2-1,CASSMGQGNEQFF,TGTGCCAGTAGTATGGGACAGGGGAATGAGCAGTTCTTC
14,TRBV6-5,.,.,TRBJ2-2,CASRPFVTTGELFF,TGTGCCAGCAGACCCTTCGTTACCACCGGGGAGCTGTTTTTT
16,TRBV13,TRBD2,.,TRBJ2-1,CASSRTSGRLYNEQFF,TGTGCCAGCAGCCGGACTAGCGGGAGACTCTACAATGAGCAGTTCTTC
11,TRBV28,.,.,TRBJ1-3,CASFSGNTIYF,TGTGCCAGCTTCTCTGGAAACACCATATATTTT
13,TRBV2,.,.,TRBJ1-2,CASGFSGLGGYTF,TGTGCCAGCGGTTTCTCCGGGCTGGGTGGCTACACCTTC
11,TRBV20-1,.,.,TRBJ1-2,CSARPGYGYTF,TGCAGTGCCAGACCGGGTTATGGCTACACCTTC
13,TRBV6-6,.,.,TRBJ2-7,CASRPRVPYEQYF,TGTGCCAGCAGACCAAGGGTTCCCTACGAGCAGTACTTC
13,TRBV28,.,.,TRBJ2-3,CASSSPSSDTQYF,TGTGCCAGCAGTTCTCCAAGTTCAGATACGCAGTATTTT